Described below is a single T cell receptor beta chain sequence and its context. The antigen this receptor binds is unknown. Base quality data are lacking; no much larger clone is found one base away. This record comes from a study of control samples from healthy donors and cancer patients (dated by TCRdb to 2020 to 2021). Libraries were prepared through the immunoSEQ multiplex PCR assay. Here the immuneACCESS table is served through TCRdb, limited to in-frame sequences with V and J called. Missing clones are a known gap in these copies; in checked studies unresolved V genes cover under half, and the rest lacks a known reason. This sample holds approximately 100,000 clones; just under 95% were observed only once. The biggest ten clones account for around 3% of the sample. The cysteine opens and the phenylalanine closes a CDR3 of 14 amino acids. Only CDR3 DNA remains: 42 bases, in frame from the first base. V and J are trimmed by 4 bases and 6 bases, and the gene matches miss 8 bases of the junction. The CDR1 and CDR2 encoded by the germline V gene are SGHTA and FQGNSA.

This chain is built from TRBV7-2 and TRBJ1-2; 7 bases in the junction line up with TRBD1. The TCR was taken from a human donor in good health. The donor label of this sample is uncertain. The sample was blood. In nucleotide form, the sequence is TGTGCCAGCAGCTACTTGTCCAGGGGGGATGGCTACACCTTC. The encoded protein is CASSYLSRGDGYTF.